The 30 T cell receptor beta chains listed next were all sequenced from one sample in a study of cytomegalovirus exposure and HLA in healthy donors. The table came from immunoSEQ multiplex PCR; TCRdb's copy has only in-frame clones and leaves some out. The sample holds approximately 160,000 clones; 85% to 90% are singletons and the top ten take 5.5% to 6%. The sequencing sample was made of PBMCs. These receptors were obtained from a woman in her 30s in good health and CMV-seronegative.

V usage is TRBV4-1 and J usage is TRBJ2-7; 7 bases map to TRBD2. The CDR3 covers 14 residues. V lost 1 base and J lost 3; bases outside the gene matches: 3. CDR1 and CDR2 (germline): MGHRA, YSYEKL. The CDR3 bases are TGCGCCAGCAGCCAAGTACCTAGCGGCTACGAGCAGTACTTC. Amino acid sequence: CASSQVPSGYEQYF.

The genes are TRBV27 and TRBJ1-1, with D hard to call. Germline loops: CDR1 MNHEY, CDR2 SMNVEV (reference sequence). Trimming removed 3 bases from V and 8 bases from J, with 31 bases in between. CDR3 length equals 19 residues. This chain's CDR3 is CASSFWPYSEKDPWAEAFF. DNA for the CDR3: TGTGCCAGCAGTTTTTGGCCGTACAGCGAAAAAGACCCCTGGGCCGAAGCTTTCTTT.

The table lists this clone with a count of one. In DNA form, the CDR3 reads TGTGCCAGCAGCTCACAGGGACGAGAGACCCAGTACTTC. Its translation: CASSSQGRETQYF. The chain carries TRBV11-2 and TRBJ2-5; tentative D call: TRBD1 (6 bases). V dropped 4 bases and J dropped 4 bases, with 10 bases sitting between them. The CDR3 is 13 residues long. Germline loops: CDR1 SGHAT, CDR2 FQNNGV. Complete variable domain (other parts from reference TRBV11-2 and TRBJ2-5): EAGVAQSPRYKIIEKRQSVAFWCNPISGHATLYWYQQILGQGPKLLIQFQNNGVVDDSQLPKDRFSAERLKGVDSTLKIQPAKLEDSAVYLCASSSQGRETQYFGPGTRLLVL.

The V and J genes are TRBV4-2 and TRBJ2-3; 8 nucleotides align to TRBD2. Looked up from germline, CDR1 is LGHNA and CDR2 is YNFKEQ. V lost 3 bases to trimming and J lost 6 bases; unmatched junction nucleotides: 5. The CDR3 spans 14 residues. The DNA of the CDR3 is TGTGCCAGCAGCCACATAGCGGGGATGGATACGCAGTATTTT. Its translation is CASSHIAGMDTQYF.

This chain connects TRBV6-7 to TRBJ2-7; D gene uncertain. TRBV6-7 is an ORF for which the function is uncertain. The CDR3 runs 16 residues. With 1 base removed from V and 1 base from J, the gap between germline ends came to 14 bases. The CDR3 loop reads CASSYYGTDLSYEQYF. The CDR3 DNA follows: TGTGCCAGCAGTTACTATGGCACTGACCTATCCTACGAGCAGTACTTC.

This clone occurred once. The chain is built from TRBV2 and TRBJ2-3, with 8 positions matching TRBD1. V shed 3 bases, J shed 0 bases, and the junction held 8 bases outside the gene matches. CDR3 length: 17 amino acids. Germline V gives CDR1 SNHLY, CDR2 FYNNEI. DNA of the CDR3: TGTGCCAGCAGTGACCCCTGGGACAGGAAAAGCACAGATACGCAGTATTTT. Encoded protein: CASSDPWDRKSTDTQYF.

The chain combines TRBV18 with TRBJ1-2, with no clear D. Looked up from germline, CDR1 is KGHSH and CDR2 is LQKENI. The CDR3 spans 13 residues. V shed 4 bases and J shed 6 bases, with 12 bases lying between them. The CDR3: CASSRSNGDGYTF. In DNA, the CDR3 is TGTGCCAGCTCACGCTCCAACGGCGATGGCTACACCTTC.

The genes are TRBV6-1 and TRBJ2-7; 7 bases are shared with TRBD1. Unmatched junction bases numbered 4, after V lost 0 bases and J lost 2 bases. This CDR3 spans 15 amino acids. Germline V gene lookup returns CDR1 MNHNS and CDR2 SASEGT. The CDR3 spells CASSEARTGTYEQYF. DNA for the CDR3: TGTGCCAGCAGTGAAGCTCGGACAGGCACCTACGAGCAGTACTTC.

This clone occurred a few times. The gene calls are TRBV7-9 and TRBJ1-2, with D perhaps TRBD1 (5 bases). V gave up 1 base and J gave up 4 bases, with 13 bases separating them. Germline assignment: CDR1 SEHNR and CDR2 FQNEAQ (reference sequence). The CDR3 loop spans 15 amino acids. CDR3 loop: CASSLVATGVYGYTF. CDR3 coding DNA: TGTGCCAGCAGCTTAGTGGCAACAGGAGTCTATGGCTACACCTTC.

The chain links TRBV6-5 to TRBJ1-1; TRBD1 matches at 7 bases. V lost 0 bases, J lost 0 bases, and 4 bases stayed unmatched. The CDR3 is made up of 16 amino acids. CDR1 is MNHEY, CDR2 SVGAGI, per germline. Here the CDR3 reads CASSYSGTVMNTEAFF. CDR3 bases: TGTGCCAGCAGTTACTCCGGGACAGTTATGAACACTGAAGCTTTCTTT.

This clone was found a few times. The chain has TRBV10-2 and TRBJ2-7; 9 bases are a match to TRBD1. Unmatched junction bases numbered 5, after V lost 6 bases and J lost 2 bases. The germline CDR1 and CDR2 sequences are WSHSY and SAAADI. CDR3 size: 14 residues. This chain's CDR3 is CASSAGQGPYEQYF. The CDR3 coding sequence is TGCGCCAGCAGCGCGGGACAGGGCCCCTACGAGCAGTACTTC.

This clone showed up just a few times. The gene calls are TRBV4-2 and TRBJ1-1; D gene unclear. The germline CDR1 and CDR2 sequences are LGHNA and YNFKEQ. V lost 0 bases and J lost 2, with 7 bases in between. The CDR3 totals 14 residues. The CDR3 coding sequence is TGTGCCAGCAGCCAAGATCACAGCAACACTGAAGCTTTCTTT. It specifies CASSQDHSNTEAFF.

This rearrangement joins TRBV28 to TRBJ2-7; 9 bases are a match to TRBD1. The V gene's germline CDR1 is MDHEN and CDR2 SYDVKM. Unmatched junction bases numbered 1, after V lost 5 bases and J lost 2 bases. The CDR3 is 13 amino acids. The CDR3 is CASSRTGAYEQYF. Written as DNA, the CDR3 is TGTGCCAGCAGTAGGACAGGGGCCTACGAGCAGTACTTC.

The gene calls are TRBV11-2 and TRBJ2-7, with a tentative D call TRBD2 (6 bases). There are 16 residues in the CDR3. Deletions cut 4 bases from V and 1 base from J, with 17 bases between. CDR1 is SGHAT, CDR2 FQNNGV, per germline. The DNA of the CDR3 is TGTGCCAGCAGCTACCGGACCTCGGGGGTGTCCTACGAGCAGTACTTC. As protein: CASSYRTSGVSYEQYF.

V usage is TRBV5-1 and J usage is TRBJ2-5, with unresolved D. CDR1 and CDR2 (germline): SGHRS, YFSETQ. The CDR3 extends over 11 amino acids. V lost 0 bases, J lost 7 bases, and 4 bases lay in between. The CDR3 bases are TGCGCCAGCAGCTTGGGGGGGACCCAGTACTTC. Amino acid sequence: CASSLGGTQYF.

The chain carries TRBV18 and TRBJ1-2; no definite D call. CDR1 KGHSH and CDR2 LQKENI come from the germline V gene. The CDR3 is made up of 16 amino acids. V was clipped by 5 bases and J by 4 bases, with 20 bases between them. As DNA, the CDR3 is TGTGCCAGCTCAATGACTTCAGAGTCGGGGAGCTATGGCTACACCTTC. Translating gives CASSMTSESGSYGYTF.

This chain connects TRBV11-2 to TRBJ2-7, with a weak D call TRBD2 (6 bases). V was pared by 0 bases and J by 5 bases, with 14 bases between. This CDR3 region has 15 residues. CDR1 and CDR2 (germline): SGHAT, FQNNGV. The CDR3 protein is CASSLEGPGRNEQYF. The DNA for the CDR3 is TGTGCCAGCAGCTTAGAAGGCCCAGGGAGGAACGAGCAGTACTTC.

V and J are TRBV4-3 and TRBJ1-2; D is undetermined. This CDR3 contains 15 residues. Germline lookup yields CDR1 LGHNA and CDR2 YSLEER. V was trimmed by 1 base and J by 5 bases, leaving 14 bases between them. In DNA form, the CDR3 reads TGCGCCAGCAGCCAAGTTAAGGGCTCGAGATATGGCTACACCTTC. Encoded protein: CASSQVKGSRYGYTF.

This clone was seen only a few times. This rearrangement joins TRBV2 to TRBJ2-6, with a tentative D call TRBD1 (6 bases). Trimming stripped 0 bases from V and 1 base from J, with 10 bases between. This CDR3 is 17 amino acids long. Per germline, CDR1 SNHLY and CDR2 FYNNEI. The CDR3 spells CASSEALTGSGANVLTF. CDR3 in DNA: TGTGCCAGCAGTGAAGCTCTTACAGGGTCTGGGGCCAACGTCCTGACTTTC.

The CDR3 sequence is CATSKYLAGNTDTQYF. CDR3 bases: TGTGCCACCAGCAAGTACCTAGCGGGAAACACAGATACGCAGTATTTT. This sequence joins TRBV15 and TRBJ2-3, with 9 bases fitting TRBD2. This CDR3 spans 16 amino acids. The germline V gene has CDR1 LNHNV and CDR2 YYDKDF (reference sequence). The V segment lost 4 bases and the J segment 2 bases; nucleotides outside the gene matches: 7.

This chain connects TRBV25-1 to TRBJ2-3, with 7 positions matching TRBD2. V dropped 3 bases and J dropped 2; count of bases not matched to a gene: 8. The CDR3 spans 16 residues. CDR1 is MGHDK, CDR2 SYGVNS, per germline. The CDR3 DNA is TGTGCCAGCAGTGACCTCTACGGGGGGATCACAGATACGCAGTATTTT. It translates to CASSDLYGGITDTQYF.

This clone came up once. This sequence joins TRBV10-1 and TRBJ1-5; no reliable D call. Germline CDR1 WNHNN, CDR2 SYGVQD (reference sequence). The length of the CDR3 is 14 residues. Between the trimmed V and J ends, which lost 3 bases and 6 bases, there was a span of 12 bases. CDR3 sequence reads: CASSDSPEGQPQHF. CDR3 in DNA: TGCGCCAGCAGTGATTCCCCGGAGGGTCAGCCCCAGCATTTT.

This chain joins TRBV9 and TRBJ1-1, with D maybe TRBD1 (6 bases). V lost 0 bases and J lost 0, with 18 bases in between. There are 18 residues in the CDR3. Germline assignment: CDR1 SGDLS and CDR2 YYNGEE. The CDR3 loop is CASSVEADPGTMNTEAFF. For the CDR3, the DNA is TGTGCCAGCAGCGTAGAGGCGGACCCGGGGACAATGAACACTGAAGCTTTCTTT.

V and J are TRBV4-3 and TRBJ1-2; possible D gene TRBD1, 6 bases. Germline V gene data show CDR1 as LGHNA and CDR2 as YSLEER. This CDR3 contains 17 residues. Deletions cut 3 bases from V and 5 bases from J, with 22 bases between. For the CDR3, the DNA is TGCGCCAGCAGCCACAGCGGACAGCGGGAGGCCCTATATGGCTACACCTTC. Translation gives CASSHSGQREALYGYTF.

This sequence joins TRBV29-1 and TRBJ2-7; 7 bases are shared with TRBD1. The CDR3 consists of 15 residues. V dropped 2 bases and J dropped 1; count of bases not matched to a gene: 8. CDR1 is SQVTM and CDR2 is ANQGSEA in the germline V gene. Here the CDR3 DNA reads TGCAGCGTTGAAACAGTGACAGGGACGTCCTACGAGCAGTACTTC. This encodes CSVETVTGTSYEQYF.

The CDR3, as DNA: TGTGCCAGCTCGCAAACGACAGGGAAATCCTACGAGCAGTACTTC. Protein product: CASSQTTGKSYEQYF. The J gene is TRBJ2-7, the V gene TRBV18, with 7 positions matching TRBD1. From germline, CDR1 is KGHSH and CDR2 LQKENI. The CDR3 spans 15 residues. V shed 6 bases and J 1 base; nucleotides not matched to a gene: 9.

This chain uses TRBV5-1 with TRBJ2-1; no reliable D call. The CDR3 is 15 residues long. Between the trimmed V and J ends, which lost 0 bases and 0 bases, there was a span of 7 bases. The germline V gene encodes CDR1 SGHRS and CDR2 YFSETQ. This CDR3 is CASSLDYDSYNEQFF. The CDR3 region has the DNA TGCGCCAGCAGCTTGGACTACGACTCCTACAATGAGCAGTTCTTC.

The rearrangement uses TRBV4-2 and TRBJ1-5; D is perhaps TRBD1 (5 bases). Trimming pared 1 base from V and 5 bases from J, leaving 18 bases between. CDR1 and CDR2 from the germline V gene are LGHNA and YNFKEQ. The CDR3 totals 17 residues. The CDR3, as DNA: TGTGCCAGCAGCCAAGTGGATATACAGGTCCCCGATCAGCCCCAGCATTTT. This gives the protein CASSQVDIQVPDQPQHF.

This clone was detected a few times. V gene TRBV19 combines with J gene TRBJ1-3; D not certain. Deletions cut 5 bases from V and 3 bases from J, with 14 bases between. Germline CDR1 LNHDA, CDR2 SQIVND (reference sequence). CDR3 size: 15 residues. The CDR3 reads CASSGLGEGGNTIYF. In nucleotides, the CDR3 is TGTGCCAGTAGTGGCCTCGGGGAAGGTGGAAACACCATATATTTT.

This chain uses TRBV5-1 with TRBJ1-1; 11 bases are a match to TRBD1. Germline CDR1 reads SGHRS; CDR2 reads YFSETQ. The CDR3 sequence is 14 residues long. Unmatched junction bases numbered 2, after V lost 3 bases and J lost 4 bases. The CDR3 loop is CASSSGTGGTEAFF. CDR3 in DNA: TGCGCCAGCAGCTCCGGGACAGGGGGCACTGAAGCTTTCTTT.